The 3 T cell receptor beta chains presented below share a single source sample, sequenced in a study of T cell responses to AZD1222 COVID-19 vaccine. Clones were read by immunoSEQ multiplex PCR, and TCRdb kept only the in-frame ones, dropping some. The sample lists around 150,000 clones, roughly 85% occurring once. Here the sequenced sample was peripheral blood, taken 28 days after the second dose of the MenACWY control vaccine. The receptor set was obtained from an adult who received the MenACWY meningococcal vaccine as a control.

V and J are TRBV6-5 and TRBJ1-2; 8 nucleotides line up with TRBD1. The germline gives CDR1 MNHEY, CDR2 SVGAGI. The CDR3 loop spans 16 amino acids. The J segment lost 7 bases and the V segment lost 2 bases, leaving 12 bases of the junction unmatched. CDR3 region: CASSYRMAGGLGGYTF. CDR3 DNA: TGTGCCAGCAGTTACCGGATGGCAGGGGGCCTGGGTGGCTACACCTTC.

This clone showed up just a few times. The chain is built from TRBV7-6 and TRBJ2-7; TRBD2 matches 12 bases. The CDR3 loop spans 18 amino acids. Germline V gives CDR1 SGHVS, CDR2 FNYEAQ. V was pared by 5 bases and J by 6 bases, with 17 bases of the junction left unmatched. CDR3 DNA sequence: TGTGCCAGCAGCCGAGTCCCCCTACTAGCGGGAGGACGCAGCGAGCAGTACTTC. Translated: CASSRVPLLAGGRSEQYF.

The chain has TRBV11-3 and TRBJ1-1; 8 bases fit TRBD1. This CDR3 spans 18 amino acids. V was clipped by 0 bases and J by 4 bases; unmatched bases: 13. Germline V gene sequence: CDR1 SGHNT, CDR2 YENEEA. As DNA, the CDR3 is TGTGCCAGCAGCTTAGAGGGGTGGACAGGGCGACGGGCCACTGAAGCTTTCTTT. Protein: CASSLEGWTGRRATEAFF. The entire variable domain, with the rest obtained from reference TRBV11-3 and TRBJ1-1, is as follows: EAGVVQSPRYKIIEKKQPVAFWCNPISGHNTLYWYLQNLGQGPELLIRYENEEAVDDSQLPKDRFSAERLKGVDSTLKIQPAELGDSAVYLCASSLEGWTGRRATEAFFGQGTRLTVV.